Listed below are T cell receptor beta chains from one sample, sequenced in a study of blood T cell repertoires in COVID-19. Clones were read by immunoSEQ multiplex PCR, and TCRdb kept only the in-frame ones, dropping some. The profile shows some 370,000 clones, around 89% of them singletons. Sequenced material: peripheral blood. Receptor source: a man younger than 30 with active or convalescent COVID-19. Each CDR3 is given with its conserved first and last residue. The D gene is left open where the match is weak. Not all rows give a size; the values are once, few, many and, for expanded clones, a class.

-,TRBV6-5,once,TRBJ1-4,TGTGCCAGCAGTTACTCGAGCGTCAGGGGTCATGAAAAACTGTTTTTT,CASSYSSVRGHEKLFF
TRBD1,TRBV28,-,TRBJ1-2,TGTGCCACGGGTCCGGGACAGGGGGCGCATGGCTACACCTTC,CATGPGQGAHGYTF
TRBD1,TRBV28,-,TRBJ1-1,TGTGCCAGCAGCCGACAGGGCACTGAAGCTTTCTTT,CASSRQGTEAFF
-,TRBV7-2,-,TRBJ1-3,TGTGCCAGCATACCCGGGGGTCCTGGAAACACCATATATTTT,CASIPGGPGNTIYF
-,TRBV11-2,-,TRBJ1-4,TGTGCCAGCAGCTTAGCAGGGTGGGCTACAACTAATGAAAAACTGTTTTTT,CASSLAGWATTNEKLFF
-,TRBV28,once,TRBJ1-6,TGTGCCAGCAGTTTGCCCGAGGTGGTCTTTACGTATAATTCACCCCTCCACTTT,CASSLPEVVFTYNSPLHF
-,TRBV28,-,TRBJ1-6,TGTGCCAGCTTAATTGGAGGGGACTCCTATAATTCACCCCTCCACTTT,CASLIGGDSYNSPLHF
-,TRBV30,-,TRBJ2-7,TGTGCCTGGAGTGGAAGAAGACAGGGGACTACCTACGAGCAGTACTTC,CAWSGRRQGTTYEQYF
-,TRBV7-2,-,TRBJ1-1,TGTGCCAGCAGCTTAGGACAGATTAACACTGAAGCTTTCTTT,CASSLGQINTEAFF
TRBD1,TRBV30,-,TRBJ2-7,TGTGCCTGGAGTCTTACAGGGGTCGGCGAGCAGTACTTC,CAWSLTGVGEQYF
-,TRBV18,-,TRBJ2-7,TGTGCCAGCTCACGGGATATAGAGGGCGAGCAGTACTTC,CASSRDIEGEQYF
-,TRBV5-1,-,TRBJ2-3,TGCGCCAGCAGCTGGGGCCCTCCGGGCGGAACTAGCACAGATACGCAGTATTTT,CASSWGPPGGTSTDTQYF
TRBD1,TRBV19,-,TRBJ1-5,TGTGCCAGTAGTCATGACAGGGTAGCATCTCAGCCCCAGCATTTT,CASSHDRVASQPQHF
TRBD1,TRBV19,-,TRBJ2-1,TGTGCCAGTAGTATAATGGGACAGAAAAACAATGAGCAGTTCTTC,CASSIMGQKNNEQFF
TRBD1,TRBV7-9,-,TRBJ2-7,TGTGCCAGCAGCCAAGGGACAGCCTACGAGCAGTACTTC,CASSQGTAYEQYF
TRBD2,TRBV28,-,TRBJ2-1,TGTGCCAGCGGGACTAGGAATAGTGGTGAGCAGTTCTTC,CASGTRNSGEQFF
-,TRBV27,-,TRBJ1-5,TGTGCCAGCAGTTTAGTCGGTTACGGCAATCAGCCCCAGCATTTT,CASSLVGYGNQPQHF
TRBD1,TRBV7-8,-,TRBJ1-3,TGTGCCAGCAGCTCGGGACAGAGCTCTGGAAACACCATATATTTT,CASSSGQSSGNTIYF
-,TRBV27,-,TRBJ2-7,TGTGCCAGCAGTTTAGGGCAGCCGTACGAGCAGTACTTC,CASSLGQPYEQYF
-,TRBV15,-,TRBJ2-7,TGTGCCACCAGCAGCTCCCGCGGGGTAGTGGAGCAGTACTTC,CATSSSRGVVEQYF
-,TRBV5-8,once,TRBJ2-1,TGTGCCAGCAGCCCCTCAGGGGGACTCTCCTACAATGAGCAGTTCTTC,CASSPSGGLSYNEQFF
TRBD2,TRBV7-9,-,TRBJ2-5,TGTGCCAGCAGCTTCCTAGCGGGAGAACAAGAGACCCAGTACTTC,CASSFLAGEQETQYF
-,TRBV24-1,-,TRBJ1-2,TGTGCCACCAGTGCAGGTATTGGCTACACCTTC,CATSAGIGYTF
-,TRBV11-2,-,TRBJ1-1,TGTGCCAGCAGGTCGGGGACAACCAACACTGAAGCTTTCTTT,CASRSGTTNTEAFF
-,TRBV19,-,TRBJ2-2,TGTGCCAGTACGGCAACAGGGCCGACCGGGGAGCTGTTTTTT,CASTATGPTGELFF
TRBD1,TRBV9,-,TRBJ1-1,TGTGCCAGCAGCGAACAGGGGGTGAACACTGAAGCTTTCTTT,CASSEQGVNTEAFF